The 11 T cell receptor beta chains below all came from one sample that was sequenced in a study of CD8 T cells in Susac syndrome. RNA, at about 0.45 to 1 ug, was reverse transcribed with random hexamers. From the immunoSEQ multiplex PCR reads, TCRdb called clonotypes with MiXCR, one entry per CDR3 protein. This table has about 140,000 distinct CDR3 sequences, about 95% appearing once. Sequencing was performed on CD4+ T cells from PBMCs. These receptor sequences come from a human donor with Susac syndrome.

The gene calls are TRBV2 and TRBJ2-5, with TRBD2 identical over 8 bases. Trimming removed 4 bases from V and 5 bases from J; junction bases left unmatched: 9. Per germline, CDR1 SNHLY and CDR2 FYNNEI. CDR3 length: 15 amino acids. CDR3 loop: CASSVPGRAEETQYF. The CDR3 bases are TGTGCCAGCAGTGTCCCCGGGAGGGCCGAGGAGACCCAGTACTTC.

The chain uses TRBV15 and TRBJ1-2; maybe TRBD1 (5 bases). The length of the CDR3 is 15 residues. CDR1 LNHNV and CDR2 YYDKDF come from the germline V gene (reference sequence). V lost 0 bases, J lost 5 bases, and 13 bases lay in between. The CDR3 nucleotides read TGTGCCACCAGCAGAGAAAGGGACGGCATGTATGGCTACACCTTC. This translates into CATSRERDGMYGYTF.

V gene TRBV5-6 combines with J gene TRBJ1-2, with TRBD1 matching over 7 bases. The CDR3 is made up of 22 amino acids. The V segment lost 4 bases and the J segment 0 bases; nucleotides outside the gene matches: 27. The germline CDR1 and CDR2 sequences are SGHDT and YYEEEE. The CDR3 sequence is CASSGGPWGGLDRNTANYGYTF. The CDR3 bases are TGTGCCAGCAGCGGAGGACCGTGGGGAGGTTTGGACAGGAACACAGCTAACTATGGCTACACCTTC. Together with reference TRBV5-6 and TRBJ1-2, the CDR3 gives the full variable domain: DAGVTQSPTHLIKTRGQQVTLRCSPKSGHDTVSWYQQALGQGPQFIFQYYEEEERQRGNFPDRFSGHQFPNYSSELNVNALLLGDSALYLCASSGGPWGGLDRNTANYGYTFGSGTRLTVV.

The chain has TRBV28 and TRBJ1-2; D not certain. This CDR3 spans 14 amino acids. Germline CDR1 reads MDHEN; CDR2 reads SYDVKM. Trimming pared 1 base from V and 1 base from J, leaving 7 bases between. The CDR3 spells CASSLFAYNYGYTF. The CDR3, as DNA: TGTGCCAGCAGTTTATTTGCATATAACTATGGCTACACCTTC.

V is TRBV20-1 and J is TRBJ2-3; TRBD2 matches 7 bases. Germline assignment: CDR1 DFQATT and CDR2 SNEGSKA (reference sequence). There are 16 residues in the CDR3. V trimming: 3 bases; J trimming: 1 base; junction bases outside the gene matches: 10. This chain's CDR3 is CSARNVLASGTDTQYF. CDR3 in DNA: TGCAGTGCTAGGAATGTACTAGCGTCGGGCACAGATACGCAGTATTTT.

This clonotype was observed once. The V and J genes are TRBV20-1 and TRBJ2-1; unclear D gene. Trimming took 5 bases from V and 8 from J, leaving 16 bases between them. CDR1 DFQATT and CDR2 SNEGSKA come from the germline V gene (reference sequence). The CDR3 contains 13 residues. The CDR3 DNA is TGCAGTGCTGACCGTACTTCAGGCGATGAGCAGTTCTTC. Protein product: CSADRTSGDEQFF.

The J gene is TRBJ2-7, the V gene TRBV30; 8 bases fit TRBD1. The CDR3 is 11 residues long. Germline trimming cut 8 bases from V and 3 bases from J; bases unmatched to any gene: 3. Germline V CDR1 and CDR2: GTSNPN, SVGIG (reference sequence). The CDR3 here is CAVGQVYEQYF. The CDR3, as DNA: TGTGCCGTGGGACAGGTCTACGAGCAGTACTTC.

J is TRBJ2-2 and V is TRBV9, with no clear D. The CDR3 covers 13 residues. The V end lost 0 bases, the J end lost 6 bases, and 6 bases lay between the germline ends. Germline loops: CDR1 SGDLS, CDR2 YYNGEE. CDR3 region: CASSVGFAGELFF. Here the CDR3 DNA reads TGTGCCAGCAGCGTAGGGTTCGCCGGGGAGCTGTTTTTT.

This clonotype was found once. The chain recombines TRBV9 with TRBJ2-7; 7 bases align to TRBD1. The germline V gene encodes CDR1 SGDLS and CDR2 YYNGEE. V lost 4 bases and J lost 2; bases outside the gene matches: 3. This CDR3 comprises 13 residues. Written as DNA, the CDR3 is TGTGCCAGCAGCCGACAGGGAACCTACGAGCAGTACTTC. Protein: CASSRQGTYEQYF.

The chain joins TRBV29-1 to TRBJ2-3; D gene unclear. V was pared by 5 bases and J by 0 bases, with 9 bases between. CDR1 is SQVTM, CDR2 ANQGSEA, per germline. The CDR3 consists of 13 residues. CDR3 sequence (DNA): TGCAGCGTTTTAGGAATAAGCACAGATACGCAGTATTTT. The encoded protein is CSVLGISTDTQYF.

This chain uses TRBV29-1 with TRBJ1-1, with TRBD1 as a possible D gene (5 bases). Germline lookup yields CDR1 SQVTM and CDR2 ANQGSEA. This CDR3 contains 13 residues. Trimming cost V 7 bases and J 0 bases, with 12 bases left between them. The CDR3: CSATRGLNTEAFF. The CDR3 nucleotides are TGCAGCGCCACCCGGGGCCTGAACACTGAAGCTTTCTTT.